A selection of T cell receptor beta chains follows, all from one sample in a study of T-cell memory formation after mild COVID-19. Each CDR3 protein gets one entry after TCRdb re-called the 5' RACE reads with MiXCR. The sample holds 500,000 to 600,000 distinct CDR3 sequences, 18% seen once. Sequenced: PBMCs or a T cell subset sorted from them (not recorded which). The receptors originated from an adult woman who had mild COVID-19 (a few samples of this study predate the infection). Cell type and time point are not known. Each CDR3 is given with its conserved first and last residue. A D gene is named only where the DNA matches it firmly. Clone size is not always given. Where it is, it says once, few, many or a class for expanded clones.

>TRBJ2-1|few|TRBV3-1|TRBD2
TGTGCCAGCAGCCGACTAGCGGGAGGGAGAACCTACAATGAGCAGTTCTTC
CASSRLAGGRTYNEQFF
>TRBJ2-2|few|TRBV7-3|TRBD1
TGTGCCAGCAGCTTAGCCGGGACAGGGGTCACCGGGGAGCTGTTTTTT
CASSLAGTGVTGELFF
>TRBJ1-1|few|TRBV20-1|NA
TGCAGTGCTAGTTTGGGGGAGACTGAAGCTTTCTTT
CSASLGETEAFF
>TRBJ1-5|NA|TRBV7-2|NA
TGTGCCAGCAGCTCCGGGCCCAACAATCAGCCCCAGCATTTT
CASSSGPNNQPQHF
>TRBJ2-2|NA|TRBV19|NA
TGTGCCACCTCAACGCGGAGCACCGGGGAGCTGTTTTTT
CATSTRSTGELFF
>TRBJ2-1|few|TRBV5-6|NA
TGTGCCAGCAGCTTGGGGGCGGTGTACAATGAGCAGTTCTTC
CASSLGAVYNEQFF
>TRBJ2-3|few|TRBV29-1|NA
TGCAGCGTTGAAGATTCGGGAAGGCTAGGCACAGATACGCAGTATTTT
CSVEDSGRLGTDTQYF
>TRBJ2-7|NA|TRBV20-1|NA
TGCAGTGCTAGAGATCTACAATCGATTCAAGAGCAGTACTTC
CSARDLQSIQEQYF
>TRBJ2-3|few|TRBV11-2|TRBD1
TGTGCCAGCAGCCCCTTGCGGGACAGGGAGGCAGATACGCAGTATTTT
CASSPLRDREADTQYF
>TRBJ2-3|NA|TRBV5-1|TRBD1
TGCGCCAGCAGCCTCACAGGGGGCATCACAGATACGCAGTATTTT
CASSLTGGITDTQYF
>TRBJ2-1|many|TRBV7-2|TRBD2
TGTGCCAGCAGCCAACTAGCGGGAGGGCCGGGTGAGCAGTTCTTC
CASSQLAGGPGEQFF
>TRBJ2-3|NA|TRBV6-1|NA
TGTGCCAGCAGTAGTACTAGCCGCGGTAGAGATACGCAGTATTTT
CASSSTSRGRDTQYF
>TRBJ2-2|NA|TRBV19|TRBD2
TGTGCCAGTAGTATAGCGCTAGCGGGAGACGGCGGGGAGCTGTTTTTT
CASSIALAGDGGELFF
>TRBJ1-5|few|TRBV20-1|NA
TGCAGTGCAACCGACAGCAATCAGCCCCAGCATTTT
CSATDSNQPQHF
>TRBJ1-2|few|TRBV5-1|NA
TGCGCCAGCAGCTTGGTCGGGGGGAAATATGGCTACACCTTC
CASSLVGGKYGYTF
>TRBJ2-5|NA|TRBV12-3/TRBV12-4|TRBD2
TGTGCCAGCACCTTGGGACTAGCTTACCAAGAGACCCAGTACTTC
CASTLGLAYQETQYF
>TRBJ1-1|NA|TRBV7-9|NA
TGTGCCAGCAGCTTAGGAGGGAACATGAACACTGAAGCTTTCTTT
CASSLGGNMNTEAFF
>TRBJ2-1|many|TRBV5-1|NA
TGCGCCAGCAGCTTGGAGGGACCCCGAGCCTACAATGAGCAGTTCTTC
CASSLEGPRAYNEQFF
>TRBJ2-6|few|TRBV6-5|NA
TGTGCCAGCAGTGCCCAGGTCGATGGTAATCGACTGACTTTC
CASSAQVDGNRLTF
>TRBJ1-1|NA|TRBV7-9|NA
TGTGCCAGCAGCCCTTGGGGGAGGATGAACACTGAAGCTTTCTTT
CASSPWGRMNTEAFF
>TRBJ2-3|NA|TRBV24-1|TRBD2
TGTGCCACCAGTGAGATAGCGGGAGGTGGCTCAGATACGCAGTATTTT
CATSEIAGGGSDTQYF
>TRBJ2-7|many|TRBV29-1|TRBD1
TGCAGCGGACAGGGATTCACCTACGAGCAGTACTTC
CSGQGFTYEQYF
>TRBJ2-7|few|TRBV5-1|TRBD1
TGCGCCAGCAGCTTGGTATCGTTCGGGACAGGGTCCTACGAGCAGTACTTC
CASSLVSFGTGSYEQYF
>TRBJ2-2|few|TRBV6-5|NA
TGTGCCAGCAGTTACTCAGCCGGGAACACCGGGGAGCTGTTTTTT
CASSYSAGNTGELFF
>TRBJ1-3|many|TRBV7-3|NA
TGTGCCAGCAGTTCAAGACCTGGAAACACCATATATTTT
CASSSRPGNTIYF
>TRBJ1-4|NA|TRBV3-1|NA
TGTGCCAGCAGCCACAACAGGGTTTTGACTAATGAAAAACTGTTTTTT
CASSHNRVLTNEKLFF
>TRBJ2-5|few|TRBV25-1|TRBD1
TGTGCCAGCAGCCCGTTACAGGGGCGAACGGAGACCCAGTACTTC
CASSPLQGRTETQYF
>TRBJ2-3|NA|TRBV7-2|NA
TGTGCCAGCACCTCAGATGGGGGCACAAATACGCAGTATTTT
CASTSDGGTNTQYF
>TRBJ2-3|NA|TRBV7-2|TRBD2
TGTGCCAGCAGCCCTGGGACTAGCGGGAGGGCATTAGATACGCAGTATTTT
CASSPGTSGRALDTQYF
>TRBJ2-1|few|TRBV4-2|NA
TGTGCCAGCAGCAGGGACGCCTCACCAGGCGAGCAGTTCTTC
CASSRDASPGEQFF
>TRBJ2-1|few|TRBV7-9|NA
TGTGCCAGCAGCTTACTGGTGTACTCCTACAATGAGCAGTTCTTC
CASSLLVYSYNEQFF